These T cell receptor beta chains were read from a single sample in a study of blood T cell repertoires in COVID-19. Using immunoSEQ multiplex PCR, the repertoire was profiled, and TCRdb retains in-frame clones only, with some absent. The table lists roughly 90,000 clones, around four fifths of them singletons. Sequences were obtained from peripheral blood. These TCRs come from a woman in her 70s with acute or convalescent COVID-19. The CDR3 runs from the conserved cysteine through the conserved F or W. Fields, in order: clone size, D gene, V gene, J gene, CDR3 DNA, CDR3 protein. The D gene is left open where the match is weak. Only part of the rows carry a size: once, few, many, or a class if the clone is expanded.

clone_size: NA
d_call: NA
v_call: TRBV6-5
j_call: TRBJ2-7
cdr3_nt: TGTGCCAGCAGCAGGGGCGGCTCCTACGAGCAGTACTTC
cdr3_aa: CASSRGGSYEQYF

clone_size: NA
d_call: TRBD1
v_call: TRBV28
j_call: TRBJ2-2
cdr3_nt: TGTGCCAGCATCGGGACAGGGGGTGCCGGGGAGCTGTTTTTT
cdr3_aa: CASIGTGGAGELFF

clone_size: once
d_call: NA
v_call: TRBV24-1
j_call: TRBJ1-5
cdr3_nt: TGTGCCACCAGTGACCCGTCCGAGGGGGGCAATCAGCCCCAGCATTTT
cdr3_aa: CATSDPSEGGNQPQHF

clone_size: once
d_call: NA
v_call: TRBV7-7
j_call: TRBJ1-3
cdr3_nt: TGTGCTAGCAGCCCGGGCGGGGGAAACACCATATATTTT
cdr3_aa: CASSPGGGNTIYF

clone_size: NA
d_call: TRBD1
v_call: TRBV19
j_call: TRBJ2-1
cdr3_nt: TGTGCCAGTAGTAATGTGCGACAGGGGCCAAAGGAGCAGTTCTTC
cdr3_aa: CASSNVRQGPKEQFF

clone_size: NA
d_call: NA
v_call: TRBV2
j_call: TRBJ1-1
cdr3_nt: TGTGCCAGCACCCTGGGAGGGAACACTGAAGCTTTCTTT
cdr3_aa: CASTLGGNTEAFF

clone_size: NA
d_call: NA
v_call: TRBV7-3
j_call: TRBJ1-1
cdr3_nt: TGTGCCAGCAGCTTTGGGGGAGGTGGGGAAGCTTTCTTT
cdr3_aa: CASSFGGGGEAFF

clone_size: NA
d_call: TRBD1
v_call: TRBV2
j_call: TRBJ2-7
cdr3_nt: TGTGCCAGCGATGAAGACAGGGCAAGCGAGCAGTACTTC
cdr3_aa: CASDEDRASEQYF

clone_size: NA
d_call: NA
v_call: TRBV9
j_call: TRBJ1-1
cdr3_nt: TGTGCCAGCAGCGTGGCCCAGAACACTGAAGCTTTCTTT
cdr3_aa: CASSVAQNTEAFF

clone_size: NA
d_call: TRBD1
v_call: TRBV3-1/TRBV3-2
j_call: TRBJ1-4
cdr3_nt: TGTGCCAGCAGCCGCGACCGGGACAGAGGCGAAAAACTGTTTTTT
cdr3_aa: CASSRDRDRGEKLFF

clone_size: NA
d_call: TRBD1
v_call: TRBV18
j_call: TRBJ2-7
cdr3_nt: TGTGCCAGCTCACCACCACAGGGGGCTCCCTTCAACGAGCAGTACTTC
cdr3_aa: CASSPPQGAPFNEQYF

clone_size: NA
d_call: NA
v_call: TRBV2
j_call: TRBJ2-1
cdr3_nt: TGTGCCAGCAGTGGCAGGGTAGGAAAAAATGAGCAGTTCTTC
cdr3_aa: CASSGRVGKNEQFF

clone_size: NA
d_call: NA
v_call: TRBV12-5
j_call: TRBJ2-1
cdr3_nt: TGTGCTAGTGCCAACGGGGGGCGGGTCAATGAGCAGTTCTTC
cdr3_aa: CASANGGRVNEQFF

clone_size: NA
d_call: NA
v_call: TRBV5-5
j_call: TRBJ2-3
cdr3_nt: TGTGCCAGCAGCCCTGTGGAGGAGGGTACGCAGTATTTT
cdr3_aa: CASSPVEEGTQYF

clone_size: NA
d_call: TRBD2
v_call: TRBV5-1
j_call: TRBJ2-5
cdr3_nt: TGCGCCAGCAGCTCGGGACTAGTAGGACGGGAGACCCAGTACTTC
cdr3_aa: CASSSGLVGRETQYF